These T cell receptor beta chains were read from a single sample in a study of blood T cell repertoires in COVID-19. Sequenced by immunoSEQ multiplex PCR; TCRdb stores in-frame clones only, minus some. The sample carries 95,000 to 120,000 clones, 85% to 90% recorded once. Sequenced material: peripheral blood. The receptor set was obtained from a woman aged 45 to 65 with acute or convalescent COVID-19. Both conserved end residues are part of each CDR3. The D gene is left open where the match is weak. Not all rows give a size; the values are once, few, many and, for expanded clones, a class.

d_call: NA
v_call: TRBV5-1
clone_size: once
j_call: TRBJ2-1
cdr3_aa: CASSLAAGNNEQFF
cdr3_nt: TGCGCCAGCAGCTTGGCAGCGGGTAACAATGAGCAGTTCTTC

d_call: TRBD1
v_call: TRBV24-1
clone_size: NA
j_call: TRBJ1-4
cdr3_aa: CATSDWAGGKEKLFF
cdr3_nt: TGTGCCACCAGTGATTGGGCAGGGGGAAAAGAAAAACTGTTTTTT

d_call: NA
v_call: TRBV4-1
clone_size: once
j_call: TRBJ2-3
cdr3_aa: CASSQYRVPDTQYF
cdr3_nt: TGCGCCAGCAGCCAGTACAGGGTTCCAGATACGCAGTATTTT

d_call: NA
v_call: TRBV20-1
clone_size: NA
j_call: TRBJ1-1
cdr3_aa: CSARAGTEAFF
cdr3_nt: TGCAGTGCTAGAGCAGGAACTGAAGCTTTCTTT

d_call: NA
v_call: TRBV5-6
clone_size: NA
j_call: TRBJ2-1
cdr3_aa: CASSGIPGVYNEQFF
cdr3_nt: TGTGCCAGCAGCGGTATTCCCGGGGTCTACAATGAGCAGTTCTTC

d_call: TRBD1
v_call: TRBV5-1
clone_size: NA
j_call: TRBJ2-1
cdr3_aa: CASSLGQGIINEQFF
cdr3_nt: TGCGCCAGCAGCTTGGGACAGGGGATTATTAATGAGCAGTTCTTC

d_call: TRBD1
v_call: TRBV27
clone_size: NA
j_call: TRBJ2-3
cdr3_aa: CASSLGTIWTGPDTQYF
cdr3_nt: TGTGCCAGCAGTTTAGGGACCATTTGGACAGGGCCAGATACGCAGTATTTT

d_call: NA
v_call: TRBV3-1/TRBV3-2
clone_size: NA
j_call: TRBJ1-5
cdr3_aa: CASSQVPGSNQPQHF
cdr3_nt: TGTGCCAGCAGCCAAGTCCCAGGTAGCAATCAGCCCCAGCATTTT

d_call: NA
v_call: TRBV7-2
clone_size: NA
j_call: TRBJ2-7
cdr3_aa: CASSQQYLSYEQYF
cdr3_nt: TGTGCCAGCAGCCAACAGTACCTCTCCTACGAGCAGTACTTC

d_call: NA
v_call: TRBV13
clone_size: NA
j_call: TRBJ1-2
cdr3_aa: CASLVDIYGYTF
cdr3_nt: TGTGCCAGCTTGGTGGACATCTATGGCTACACCTTC

d_call: NA
v_call: TRBV5-1
clone_size: NA
j_call: TRBJ2-3
cdr3_aa: CASSTGLPTDTQYF
cdr3_nt: TGCGCCAGCAGCACGGGACTCCCCACAGATACGCAGTATTTT

d_call: TRBD1
v_call: TRBV6-5
clone_size: few
j_call: TRBJ1-2
cdr3_aa: CASTSGDSGGYTF
cdr3_nt: TGTGCCAGCACTTCAGGGGACAGTGGTGGCTACACCTTC

d_call: TRBD1
v_call: TRBV5-1
clone_size: NA
j_call: TRBJ2-4
cdr3_aa: CASSLGQGLAKNIQYF
cdr3_nt: TGCGCCAGCAGCTTAGGACAGGGGCTAGCCAAAAACATTCAGTACTTC

d_call: NA
v_call: TRBV10-1
clone_size: NA
j_call: TRBJ1-1
cdr3_aa: CASDWGGMNTEAFF
cdr3_nt: TGCGCCAGCGACTGGGGCGGGATGAACACTGAAGCTTTCTTT

d_call: TRBD1
v_call: TRBV7-2
clone_size: NA
j_call: TRBJ2-5
cdr3_aa: CASSPGGQQETQYF
cdr3_nt: TGTGCCAGCAGCCCTGGGGGACAGCAAGAGACCCAGTACTTC

d_call: NA
v_call: TRBV4-3
clone_size: NA
j_call: TRBJ1-2
cdr3_aa: CASSPAPGYGYTF
cdr3_nt: TGCGCCAGCAGCCCCGCTCCAGGTTATGGCTACACCTTC

d_call: NA
v_call: TRBV5-6
clone_size: NA
j_call: TRBJ1-2
cdr3_aa: CASSSQYNYGYTF
cdr3_nt: TGTGCCAGCAGCTCTCAGTACAACTATGGCTACACCTTC

d_call: NA
v_call: TRBV30
clone_size: NA
j_call: TRBJ1-1
cdr3_aa: CAWSGHSNTEAFF
cdr3_nt: TGTGCCTGGAGTGGACATTCGAACACTGAAGCTTTCTTT

d_call: TRBD1
v_call: TRBV3-1/TRBV3-2
clone_size: NA
j_call: TRBJ2-7
cdr3_aa: CASSSRTGIHDEQYF
cdr3_nt: TGTGCCAGCAGCTCCCGGACAGGGATTCACGACGAGCAGTACTTC

d_call: TRBD2
v_call: TRBV7-2
clone_size: NA
j_call: TRBJ2-5
cdr3_aa: CASSPAGGPETQYF
cdr3_nt: TGTGCCAGCAGCCCAGCGGGGGGTCCGGAGACCCAGTACTTC

d_call: TRBD2
v_call: TRBV3-1/TRBV3-2
clone_size: once
j_call: TRBJ2-7
cdr3_aa: CASSQANRSGSRSYEQYF
cdr3_nt: TGTGCCAGCAGCCAAGCGAATCGTAGCGGGAGCAGGAGCTACGAGCAGTACTTC

d_call: TRBD1
v_call: TRBV6-5
clone_size: once
j_call: TRBJ1-1
cdr3_aa: CASTADRPNTEAFF
cdr3_nt: TGTGCCAGCACCGCGGACAGGCCGAACACTGAAGCTTTCTTT

d_call: NA
v_call: TRBV9
clone_size: NA
j_call: TRBJ2-2
cdr3_aa: CASSIIGTGELFF
cdr3_nt: TGTGCCAGCAGTATTATCGGCACCGGGGAGCTGTTTTTT

d_call: TRBD1
v_call: TRBV6-1
clone_size: NA
j_call: TRBJ1-2
cdr3_aa: CASSDGQAGPYGYTF
cdr3_nt: TGTGCCAGCAGTGACGGACAGGCAGGGCCCTATGGCTACACCTTC

d_call: NA
v_call: TRBV7-8
clone_size: NA
j_call: TRBJ2-5
cdr3_aa: CASSISPGLLPETQYF
cdr3_nt: TGTGCCAGCAGCATCTCGCCGGGACTTCTCCCAGAGACCCAGTACTTC

d_call: TRBD2
v_call: TRBV9
clone_size: few
j_call: TRBJ2-1
cdr3_aa: CASSVGAGGRDEQFF
cdr3_nt: TGTGCCAGCAGCGTAGGAGCGGGGGGAAGGGATGAGCAGTTCTTC

d_call: TRBD2
v_call: TRBV5-1
clone_size: NA
j_call: TRBJ2-3
cdr3_aa: CASSGGRGAGTDTQYF
cdr3_nt: TGCGCCAGCAGCGGGGGGAGGGGCGCGGGCACAGATACGCAGTATTTT

d_call: TRBD1
v_call: TRBV12-5
clone_size: NA
j_call: TRBJ1-1
cdr3_aa: CASGPGQGGSEAFF
cdr3_nt: TGTGCTAGTGGTCCCGGACAGGGGGGTTCTGAAGCTTTCTTT

d_call: NA
v_call: TRBV19
clone_size: NA
j_call: TRBJ1-5
cdr3_aa: CASSIGLRDQPQHF
cdr3_nt: TGTGCCAGTAGTATAGGACTCAGGGATCAGCCCCAGCATTTT

d_call: NA
v_call: TRBV27
clone_size: NA
j_call: TRBJ2-7
cdr3_aa: CASSLSWGVYEQYF
cdr3_nt: TGTGCCAGCAGTTTATCGTGGGGGGTGTACGAGCAGTACTTC

d_call: NA
v_call: TRBV7-2
clone_size: NA
j_call: TRBJ2-2
cdr3_aa: CASSSYTGELFF
cdr3_nt: TGTGCCAGCAGCTCGTACACCGGGGAGCTGTTTTTT

d_call: TRBD1
v_call: TRBV7-2
clone_size: NA
j_call: TRBJ1-1
cdr3_aa: CASSWGDREYTEAFF
cdr3_nt: TGTGCCAGCAGCTGGGGGGACAGGGAATATACTGAAGCTTTCTTT

d_call: NA
v_call: TRBV5-4
clone_size: NA
j_call: TRBJ2-3
cdr3_aa: CASSLDYSSTDTQYF
cdr3_nt: TGTGCCAGCAGCTTGGACTATTCTAGCACAGATACGCAGTATTTT

d_call: NA
v_call: TRBV7-3
clone_size: NA
j_call: TRBJ2-7
cdr3_aa: CASSRPEGGGGHEQYF
cdr3_nt: TGTGCCAGCAGCAGACCCGAAGGGGGGGGAGGGCACGAGCAGTACTTC

d_call: TRBD2
v_call: TRBV18
clone_size: NA
j_call: TRBJ2-3
cdr3_aa: CASSPMIAGGTDTQYF
cdr3_nt: TGTGCCAGCTCACCTATGATAGCGGGAGGTACAGATACGCAGTATTTT

d_call: TRBD1
v_call: TRBV29-1
clone_size: NA
j_call: TRBJ2-7
cdr3_aa: CSVEEETPGQRAFEQYF
cdr3_nt: TGCAGCGTTGAAGAGGAGACACCGGGACAGAGAGCTTTCGAGCAGTACTTC

d_call: NA
v_call: TRBV18
clone_size: NA
j_call: TRBJ2-3
cdr3_aa: CASSPRGPDTQYF
cdr3_nt: TGTGCCAGCTCACCCAGGGGTCCAGATACGCAGTATTTT

d_call: NA
v_call: TRBV5-4
clone_size: NA
j_call: TRBJ1-2
cdr3_aa: CASSLRGPEYGYTF
cdr3_nt: TGTGCCAGCAGCTTACGAGGGCCGGAGTATGGCTACACCTTC

d_call: NA
v_call: TRBV7-8
clone_size: NA
j_call: TRBJ2-5
cdr3_aa: CASSPPGETQYF
cdr3_nt: TGTGCCAGCAGCCCTCCGGGGGAGACCCAGTACTTC

d_call: NA
v_call: TRBV2
clone_size: NA
j_call: TRBJ1-6
cdr3_aa: CASTSPDFDSPLHF
cdr3_nt: TGTGCCAGCACCTCCCCTGACTTCGATTCACCCCTCCACTTT

d_call: TRBD2
v_call: TRBV7-6
clone_size: NA
j_call: TRBJ2-1
cdr3_aa: CASSPKRGPSYNEQFF
cdr3_nt: TGTGCCAGCAGCCCGAAGCGGGGGCCCTCCTACAATGAGCAGTTCTTC

d_call: NA
v_call: TRBV7-8
clone_size: NA
j_call: TRBJ1-5
cdr3_aa: CASSSRTEAQPQHF
cdr3_nt: TGTGCCAGCAGCTCTCGAACCGAGGCGCAGCCCCAGCATTTT

d_call: NA
v_call: TRBV4-1
clone_size: NA
j_call: TRBJ1-3
cdr3_aa: CASSQGRNSGNTIYF
cdr3_nt: TGCGCCAGCAGCCAGGGCCGGAACTCTGGAAACACCATATATTTT

d_call: TRBD1
v_call: TRBV28
clone_size: once
j_call: TRBJ1-5
cdr3_aa: CASSWDSNNQPQHF
cdr3_nt: TGTGCCAGCAGTTGGGACAGTAACAATCAGCCCCAGCATTTT

d_call: TRBD1
v_call: TRBV29-1
clone_size: NA
j_call: TRBJ1-2
cdr3_aa: CSAGQGTNYGYTF
cdr3_nt: TGCAGCGCCGGACAGGGGACTAACTATGGCTACACCTTC

d_call: NA
v_call: TRBV7-9
clone_size: NA
j_call: TRBJ1-6
cdr3_aa: CASSLGTANSPLHF
cdr3_nt: TGTGCCAGCAGCTTAGGGACAGCTAATTCACCCCTCCACTTT

d_call: TRBD1
v_call: TRBV7-2
clone_size: NA
j_call: TRBJ1-6
cdr3_aa: CASSSRQGEDSPLHF
cdr3_nt: TGTGCCAGCAGCTCGCGACAGGGGGAGGATTCACCCCTCCACTTT

d_call: NA
v_call: TRBV28
clone_size: NA
j_call: TRBJ1-2
cdr3_aa: CASRPGTLNYGYTF
cdr3_nt: TGTGCCAGCAGGCCCGGGACTCTCAACTATGGCTACACCTTC

d_call: TRBD1
v_call: TRBV6-4
clone_size: NA
j_call: TRBJ1-2
cdr3_aa: CASSPGTGSYGYTF
cdr3_nt: TGTGCCAGCAGCCCCGGGACAGGGTCCTATGGCTACACCTTC

d_call: NA
v_call: TRBV19
clone_size: NA
j_call: TRBJ1-5
cdr3_aa: CASIGSLLGNQPQHF
cdr3_nt: TGTGCCAGTATTGGGAGCCTCCTGGGCAATCAGCCCCAGCATTTT

d_call: TRBD2
v_call: TRBV7-9
clone_size: NA
j_call: TRBJ2-1
cdr3_aa: CASRKLAGAGNEQFF
cdr3_nt: TGTGCCAGCAGAAAACTAGCGGGAGCGGGGAATGAGCAGTTCTTC